The source of this T cell receptor (beta chain) is a study of blood T cell repertoires in COVID-19. Overall study: The United States, Italy and Spain provided the acute and convalescent COVID-19 samples. Sources were T cells, B-cell-depleted T cells, or PBMCs; the material itself was cDNA or gDNA.

As originally analysed: Estimation of nucleated cell counts relied on the amplification of reference gene primers. Repertoires were generated with immunoSEQ multiplex PCR, while TCRdb's copy carries only in-frame clones and drops some. Clone size and V and J calls were adopted from that table, with D and trimming inferred from the DNA. The sample lists around 250,000 clones, approximately 85% occurring once. V lost 9 bases and J lost 9; bases outside the gene matches: 11. The CDR3 runs 14 residues. Germline V gene sequence: CDR1 KGHDR, CDR2 SFDVKD. This clone came up once. The age range of participants was roughly 18 to 90 years, with residence in about two dozen US areas.

Specimen: PBMCs or T cells enriched from blood (not recorded which). The source of this sequence is a woman aged 50 to 60 with acute COVID-19. The chain carries TRBV24-1 and TRBJ2-1; 9 nucleotides agree with TRBD1. In DNA form, the CDR3 reads TGTGCCACCGAGACCGGGACAGGGTCCTTTGAGCAGTTCTTC. It specifies CATETGTGSFEQFF.